This T cell receptor (beta chain) is drawn from a study of T-cell memory formation after mild COVID-19 (dated by TCRdb to about 2021). In terms of the full investigation: TCR sequence clusters from the two donors were largely donor specific. Longitudinal TCRalpha and TCRbeta repertoire sequencing tracked T-cell clones expanding and contracting after mild COVID-19 in a couple of donors. The cohort comprised two young, previously healthy adult volunteers, one female and one male. Results and caveats for the whole study, not just this receptor: Whether the second-wave clones peaking on day 37 were SARS-CoV-2 specific was not confirmed. Contracting CD4+ clones turned up mainly in the CM and EM memory subsets, whereas EMRA was where CD8+ clones were enriched. The study covered only a couple of mild cases, and larger cohorts including severe cases with pre-infection samples were considered necessary. Some responding clones were detected in pre-infection memory, suggesting pre-existing cross-reactive memory T cells joined the SARS-CoV-2 response. Balanced CD4/CD8 phenotypes were observed for clones contracting from day 15 to 85, whereas a bias towards CD4+ was observed for a second wave of clones expanding from day 15 to 37.

V loses 0 bases of germline sequence and J loses 8 bases, and the interval between the two ends is 13 bases. The CDR3 starts with the cysteine, ends with the phenylalanine, and has 13 residues. Just CDR3 DNA is preserved here, 39 bases in frame from base 1. CDR1 SQVTM and CDR2 ANQGSEA are derived from the germline V gene. In regard to this clonotype: It lacks a known antigen. Qualities for individual bases were not recorded, and no much larger clone is one base off.

Sequenced using an Illumina NovaSeq 6000. cDNA libraries for TCRalpha and TCRbeta were prepared by 5'RACE using constant-segment primers, with sample barcodes and unique molecular identifiers added. Trizol reagent was used to extract RNA from every sample. The libraries were amplified in two PCR steps, and the second step added a second sample barcode and Illumina TruSeq adapters. Libraries were sequenced on an Illumina NovaSeq with 2 x 150 bp paired-end reads. The paper's data handling went like this. The reads were demultiplexed and collapsed into UMI-guided consensus sequences using migec v1.2.7. Using mixcr v2.1.11, the UMI consensuses were aligned to TRA and TRB V and J templates and assembled into clonotypes. Clonotypes were classified as expanded or contracted when called significant by both edgeR and NoisET, with noise models trained on biological replicates. edgeR calls used a false discovery rate-adjusted p below 0.01 and a log2 fold-change threshold of 1. As an exploratory analysis of dynamics, max-normalized trajectories of the 1000 most abundant clonotypes were examined with PCA combined with hierarchical clustering. The CD4 or CD8 phenotype of responding clones was assigned using the separately sequenced CD4+ and CD8+ repertoires. TCRdb trimmed the raw reads at Q25, called clones with MiXCR and kept productive beta chains. Rows merge per CDR3 protein into single entries with the most common DNA and genes. The V and J calls and clone size are TCRdb's, not the authors'. This sample has 450,000 or so distinct CDR3 sequences in its table, and around 27% of those were observed once. The biggest ten clones account for approximately 13% of the sample.

Ficoll-Paque density gradient centrifugation was the method used to isolate PBMCs. The rearranged segments are TRBV29-1 and TRBJ1-2; no D segment can be confidently identified. The sequence was obtained from an adult woman who had mild COVID-19 (a few samples of this study predate the infection). The sample titles of this study are shuffled in the database, so cell type and time point are left out; the donor was told from shared clones. The material sequenced was PBMCs or a T cell subset sorted from them (not recorded which). CDR3 reads: CSVEDPRTMGYTF. The DNA reads TGCAGCGTTGAAGATCCCCGGACTATGGGCTACACCTTC.